A selection of T cell receptor beta chains follows, all from one sample in a study of cytomegalovirus exposure and HLA in healthy donors. Measured with immunoSEQ multiplex PCR; TCRdb has only the in-frame clones, and not every one. The sample records about 240,000 clones, around 86% being singletons. Sample: PBMCs. Every receptor here comes from a woman aged 25-40 years in good health and CMV-seropositive. Each CDR3 is given with its conserved first and last residue. The order of the fields is CDR3 protein, CDR3 DNA, CDR3 length, D gene, V gene, clone size, J gene. A D gene is named only where the DNA matches it firmly. Clone size is stated in some rows and not others, as once, few, many or a class when expanded.

CASAGGPTEAFF | TGCGCCAGCGCAGGGGGGCCAACTGAAGCTTTCTTT | 12 | TRBD1 | TRBV10-2 | NA | TRBJ1-1
CASSEPGLLDRTGELFF | TGCGCCAGCAGTGAGCCGGGACTTCTCGATCGTACCGGGGAGCTGTTTTTT | 17 | NA | TRBV10-1 | NA | TRBJ2-2
CASSGGRGTGELFF | TGTGCCAGCAGTGGGGGGAGGGGCACCGGGGAGCTGTTTTTT | 14 | TRBD2 | TRBV2 | NA | TRBJ2-2
CASSSEQGGYTF | TGTGCCAGCAGTTCCGAACAGGGCGGCTACACCTTC | 12 | NA | TRBV28 | NA | TRBJ1-2
CASSLTFGLAGPYNEQFF | TGTGCCAGCAGCCTCACATTCGGACTAGCGGGACCATACAATGAGCAGTTCTTC | 18 | TRBD2 | TRBV14 | NA | TRBJ2-1
CASSLAGDGYTF | TGTGCCAGCAGTTTAGCAGGGGACGGCTACACCTTC | 12 | NA | TRBV27 | NA | TRBJ1-2
CASSQGWGEVETDTQYF | TGCGCCAGCAGCCAAGGTTGGGGGGAGGTAGAAACAGATACGCAGTATTTT | 17 | NA | TRBV4-1 | NA | TRBJ2-3
CSVLGGPRVSEQYF | TGCAGCGTCCTGGGGGGGCCCCGAGTCAGCGAGCAGTACTTC | 14 | NA | TRBV29-1 | NA | TRBJ2-7
CSVETGASGANVLTF | TGCAGCGTTGAAACAGGGGCCTCTGGGGCCAACGTCCTGACTTTC | 15 | TRBD1 | TRBV29-1 | NA | TRBJ2-6
CASSLGTGYDGYTF | TGTGCCAGCAGCCTAGGGACAGGGTACGATGGCTACACCTTC | 14 | TRBD1 | TRBV7-2 | NA | TRBJ1-2
CASSVKRESSEQYF | TGCGCCAGCAGTGTAAAGCGGGAGTCCTCCGAGCAGTACTTC | 14 | TRBD2 | TRBV10-1 | few | TRBJ2-7
CASSQYPGGGTEAFF | TGTGCCAGCAGTCAATACCCGGGGGGAGGCACTGAAGCTTTCTTT | 15 | NA | TRBV27 | NA | TRBJ1-1
CASSGRTVGNEAFF | TGCGCCAGCAGCGGGAGGACCGTGGGAAATGAAGCTTTCTTT | 14 | NA | TRBV5-1 | NA | TRBJ1-1
CARTGRVHTDTQYF | TGTGCCCGGACAGGGAGGGTACACACAGATACGCAGTATTTT | 14 | NA | TRBV30 | few | TRBJ2-3
CASSQLVATSTDTQYF | TGCGCCAGCAGTCAACTAGTGGCTACTAGCACAGATACGCAGTATTTT | 16 | NA | TRBV23-1 | NA | TRBJ2-3
CASSQYPTSGSNEQFF | TGCGCCAGCAGCCAGTACCCCACCAGCGGGAGCAATGAGCAGTTCTTC | 16 | TRBD2 | TRBV4-1 | NA | TRBJ2-1
CASRATGITEAFF | TGTGCCAGCAGGGCGACAGGGATCACTGAAGCTTTCTTT | 13 | TRBD1 | TRBV7-3 | NA | TRBJ1-1
CVRSFGPGSPYGYTF | NA | 15 | NA | TRBV7-5 | NA | TRBJ1-2
CASSPPGYSNQPQHF | TGTGCCAGCAGTCCGCCGGGTTATAGCAATCAGCCCCAGCATTTT | 15 | NA | TRBV27 | few | TRBJ1-5
CASSIDREGSQPQHF | TGTGCCAGTAGTATAGACAGGGAGGGAAGTCAGCCCCAGCATTTT | 15 | NA | TRBV19 | once | TRBJ1-5
CASSDLASRIEQFF | TGTGCCAGCAGTGATTTGGCTAGCCGCATAGAGCAGTTCTTC | 14 | NA | TRBV2 | NA | TRBJ2-1
CATGSGSNYEQYF | TGTGCCACCGGGAGCGGGAGTAACTACGAGCAGTACTTC | 13 | TRBD2 | TRBV19 | NA | TRBJ2-7
CASSPGHMRGYGYTF | TGTGCCAGCAGCCCCGGACATATGCGTGGATATGGCTACACCTTC | 15 | NA | TRBV27 | NA | TRBJ1-2
CASSLSMDRANTEAFF | TGTGCCAGCTCCCTTTCGATGGACAGGGCGAACACTGAAGCTTTCTTT | 16 | TRBD1 | TRBV18 | NA | TRBJ1-1
CASISETRSYNEQFF | TGTGCCAGCATTTCCGAGACTAGGTCCTACAATGAGCAGTTCTTC | 15 | NA | TRBV6-1 | NA | TRBJ2-1
CASSTGPYEQYF | TGTGCCAGCAGCACAGGGCCCTACGAGCAGTACTTC | 12 | NA | TRBV7-9 | NA | TRBJ2-7
CASSSTGLAGAADTQYF | TGTGCCAGCAGCTCGACGGGACTAGCGGGAGCCGCAGATACGCAGTATTTT | 17 | TRBD2 | TRBV11-2 | NA | TRBJ2-3
CASSLGDRGVEKLFF | TGTGCCAGCAGCCTAGGGGACAGGGGTGTGGAAAAACTGTTTTTT | 15 | TRBD1 | TRBV4-2 | NA | TRBJ1-4
CASSFRLELNEQFF | TGTGCCAGCAGTTTTCGGCTGGAGTTAAATGAGCAGTTCTTC | 14 | NA | TRBV27 | NA | TRBJ2-1
CASSGQGLNQPQHF | TGTGCCAGTTCGGGACAGGGGCTTAATCAGCCCCAGCATTTT | 14 | TRBD1 | TRBV19 | NA | TRBJ1-5
CASSLAGTDTQYF | TGCGCCAGCAGCTTAGCGGGAACAGATACGCAGTATTTT | 13 | TRBD2 | TRBV5-1 | NA | TRBJ2-3
CASSQGGYGYTF | TGCGCCAGCAGCCAAGGAGGGTACGGCTACACCTTC | 12 | NA | TRBV5-1 | NA | TRBJ1-2
CASKTGTGSYEQYF | TGTGCCAGTAAAACCGGGACAGGGTCCTACGAGCAGTACTTC | 14 | TRBD1 | TRBV19 | many | TRBJ2-7
CASSIALPDREDGYTF | TGTGCCAGTAGTATAGCCTTACCGGACAGGGAAGATGGCTACACCTTC | 16 | TRBD1 | TRBV19 | NA | TRBJ1-2
CAVGGSTDTQYF | TGTGCCGTCGGGGGGTCCACAGATACGCAGTATTTT | 12 | TRBD2 | TRBV6-1 | NA | TRBJ2-3
CAWSGGTTFNQPQHF | TGTGCCTGGAGCGGGGGGACAACGTTCAATCAGCCCCAGCATTTT | 15 | NA | TRBV30 | NA | TRBJ1-5
CASSVAPQGAADTQYF | TGTGCCAGCAGCGTCGCCCCACAGGGGGCGGCAGATACGCAGTATTTT | 16 | TRBD1 | TRBV9 | NA | TRBJ2-3
CASSATGVKNIQYF | TGTGCCAGTAGTGCCACCGGAGTCAAAAACATTCAGTACTTC | 14 | NA | TRBV19 | NA | TRBJ2-4
CASTGQLNTEAFF | TGTGCCAGCACCGGACAGTTGAACACTGAAGCTTTCTTT | 13 | NA | TRBV6-1 | NA | TRBJ1-1
CASSIRETQYF | TGTGCCAGCAGCATCCGGGAGACCCAGTACTTC | 11 | NA | TRBV2 | NA | TRBJ2-5
CASSTGTINEQFF | TGTGCCAGCAGTACCGGGACTATCAATGAGCAGTTCTTC | 13 | TRBD2 | TRBV7-9 | NA | TRBJ2-1
CASTLGLGSSNQPQHF | TGTGCCAGCACACTGGGGCTAGGTTCTAGCAATCAGCCCCAGCATTTT | 16 | NA | TRBV28 | NA | TRBJ1-5
CASIGGIYEQYF | TGTGCCAGCATAGGGGGTATCTACGAGCAGTACTTC | 12 | NA | TRBV2 | NA | TRBJ2-7
CASSTPSSQERNTIYF | TGTGCCAGCAGTACCCCCTCGAGCCAGGAAAGAAACACCATATATTTT | 16 | NA | TRBV28 | once | TRBJ1-3
CASSPTGLQETQYF | TGTGCCAGCAGCCCGACAGGGCTCCAAGAGACCCAGTACTTC | 14 | TRBD1 | TRBV7-3 | many | TRBJ2-5
CASPPTGIYGYTF | TGTGCCAGCCCTCCGACAGGAATCTATGGCTACACCTTC | 13 | NA | TRBV2 | NA | TRBJ1-2
CASRLDSNQPQHF | TGTGCCAGCAGACTAGATAGCAATCAGCCCCAGCATTTT | 13 | NA | TRBV27 | NA | TRBJ1-5
CASSPGQWSQPQHF | TGTGCCAGCTCACCAGGACAGTGGAGTCAGCCCCAGCATTTT | 14 | NA | TRBV18 | once | TRBJ1-5
CAWGRDGSDTQYF | TGTGCCTGGGGGCGGGACGGGTCAGATACGCAGTATTTT | 13 | NA | TRBV30 | NA | TRBJ2-3
CAISRTSVDGYTF | TGTGCCATCAGCCGGACATCGGTCGATGGCTACACCTTC | 13 | NA | TRBV10-3 | NA | TRBJ1-2
CAITTAGSSYNEQFF | TGTGCCATCACTACAGCGGGGAGCTCCTACAATGAGCAGTTCTTC | 15 | TRBD2 | TRBV7-2 | NA | TRBJ2-1
CASSLTQGWSYEQYF | TGTGCCAGCAGTTTGACCCAGGGATGGTCCTACGAGCAGTACTTC | 15 | NA | TRBV28 | NA | TRBJ2-7
CASSFTRGDQETQYF | TGCGCCAGCAGCTTCACTCGTGGAGACCAAGAGACCCAGTACTTC | 15 | NA | TRBV5-1 | once | TRBJ2-5
CASSLRGQDLSYEQYF | TGTGCCAGCAGCTTAAGGGGACAGGACCTCTCCTACGAGCAGTACTTC | 16 | TRBD1 | TRBV5-4 | NA | TRBJ2-7
CASSLQGYQPQHF | TGTGCCAGCAGCTTACAGGGCTACCAGCCCCAGCATTTT | 13 | NA | TRBV2 | NA | TRBJ1-5
CASRSSLAGVAEQYF | TGTGCCAGCAGATCGTCACTAGCGGGAGTAGCCGAGCAGTACTTC | 15 | TRBD2 | TRBV6-5 | NA | TRBJ2-7
CASSSQPETDPRYEQYF | TGTGCCAGCAGCTCACAACCCGAGACAGACCCCCGCTACGAGCAGTACTTC | 17 | NA | TRBV7-8 | NA | TRBJ2-7
CASSSGTAAETQYF | TGCGCCAGCAGCAGTGGGACAGCTGCAGAGACCCAGTACTTC | 14 | TRBD1 | TRBV5-1 | once | TRBJ2-5
CASSNLRSEAGLLTDTQYF | TGTGCCAGTAGTAATCTTCGCTCAGAAGCGGGATTACTCACAGATACGCAGTATTTT | 19 | TRBD2 | TRBV19 | NA | TRBJ2-3